This T cell receptor (beta chain) was identified in a study of control samples from healthy donors and cancer patients. The table came from immunoSEQ multiplex PCR; TCRdb's copy has only in-frame clones and leaves some out. The sample yields tens of thousands of clones, about 89% seen once. The CDR3 loop spans 13 amino acids. The germline V gene encodes CDR1 MDHEN and CDR2 SYDVKM. V lost 6 bases and J lost 5, with 13 bases in between. The chain combines TRBV28 with TRBJ2-5; D assignment may be TRBD1 or TRBD2 (5 bases each). The specimen was PBMCs. This clonotype was obtained from a woman in her forties or fifties with colorectal cancer. The CDR3 spells CASSPPGTETQYF. The DNA for the CDR3 is TGTGCCAGCAGCCCTCCAGGGACGGAGACCCAGTACTTC.